This record covers a single TCR beta chain. The antigen remains unidentified. These data originate in a study of molecular identifiers for immune sequencing clone quantification. General study points: The study reportedly detected spiked Jurkat TCR RNA from one cell among about a million naive cells.

From about 19,000 to 1,100,000 sorted cells, naive CD8 libraries were generated with 10%, 30% or 50% RNA. Based on a CD8+CD4-CCR7+CD45RA+ profile, naive CD8 T cells were sorted. In preparing bulk TCR libraries, previously described methods and listed TCR primers were used. A single record per CDR3 protein comes from TCRdb applying MiXCR to the PCR reads. Among about 97,000 distinct CDR3 sequences listed, 20% to 30% were seen once. This CDR3 region has 17 residues. V was pared by 0 bases and J by 0 bases, with 12 bases between. From germline, CDR1 is MNHEY and CDR2 SVGAGI. Sequencing was done on a sample of naive CD8+ T cells from blood, with Jurkat cell RNA spiked in. The subset here: FACS-sorted CD8+CD4-CCR7+CD45RA+ naive T cells. This sequence joins TRBV6-5 and TRBJ2-1; D is possibly TRBD1 or TRBD2 (5 bases each). This receptor was obtained from a human donor in good health. Some libraries in this study had Jurkat cell RNA spiked in. CDR3 DNA: TGTGCCAGCAGTTACTCGGGGCGGAGGCGCTCCTACAATGAGCAGTTCTTC. It is translated as CASSYSGRRRSYNEQFF.